This TCR beta chain comes out of a study of blood T cells in healthy people across ages. General study findings and limits: Strong correlation was found linking TCR beta diversity to naive T cell percentage.

The second PCR ran about 6 to 11 cycles with a sample-barcoded 5' primer and J-beta primers. Per sample, CDR3-containing paired-end reads numbered at least 2.5 million. TCRdb re-called the 5' RACE reads with MiXCR, one entry per CDR3 protein. Of under 950,000 distinct CDR3 sequences in the sample, about 20% are singletons; the top ten hold around a fifth. Donors ranged from about 6 to 90 years old and were healthy Caucasians in Russia. Each sample gave at least 6.5 million isolated PBMCs. To note about this clonotype: Its antigen is still unknown.

What was sequenced was blood. The receptor was derived from a man aged 65-85 years in good health.

DNA for the CDR3: TGTGCCACCACCCGACAGGGGGACACCGGGGAGCTGTTTTTT. The encoded protein is CATTRQGDTGELFF. The J gene is TRBJ2-2, the V gene TRBV6-6; 9 bases agree with TRBD1. The CDR3 runs to 14 residues. V was pared by 10 bases and J by 3 bases, with 6 bases of the junction left unmatched. Germline V lookup: CDR1 MNHNY, CDR2 SVGAGI (reference sequence).